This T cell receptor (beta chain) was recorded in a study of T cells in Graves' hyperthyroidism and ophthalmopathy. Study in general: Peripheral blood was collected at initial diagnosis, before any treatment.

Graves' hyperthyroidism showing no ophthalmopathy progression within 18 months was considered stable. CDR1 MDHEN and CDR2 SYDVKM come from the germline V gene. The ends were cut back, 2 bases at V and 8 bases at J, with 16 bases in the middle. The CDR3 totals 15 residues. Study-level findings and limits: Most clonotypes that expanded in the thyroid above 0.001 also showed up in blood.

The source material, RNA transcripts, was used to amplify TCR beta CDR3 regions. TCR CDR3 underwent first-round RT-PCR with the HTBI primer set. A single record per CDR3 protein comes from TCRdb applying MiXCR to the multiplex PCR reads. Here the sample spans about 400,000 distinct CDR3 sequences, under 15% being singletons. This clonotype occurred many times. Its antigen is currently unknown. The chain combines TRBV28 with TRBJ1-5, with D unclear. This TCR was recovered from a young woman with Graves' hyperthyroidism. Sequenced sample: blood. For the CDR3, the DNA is TGTGCCAGCAGTTTAGTCAGCCCGACGATAGAGCCCCAGCATTTT. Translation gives CASSLVSPTIEPQHF. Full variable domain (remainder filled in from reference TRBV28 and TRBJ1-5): DVKVTQSSRYLVKRTGEKVFLECVQDMDHENMFWYRQDPGLGLRLIYFSYDVKMKEKGDIPEGYSVSREKKERFSLILESASTNQTSMYLCASSLVSPTIEPQHFGDGTRLSIL.